This T cell receptor (beta chain) was identified during a study of blood T cell repertoires in COVID-19. About the research overall: Sites across the United States, Italy and Spain contributed samples from acute and convalescent COVID-19.

This CDR3 contains 16 residues. CDR1 and CDR2 (germline): KGHSH, LQKENI. The germline V and J ends were trimmed by 3 bases and 4 bases, with 18 bases remaining between them. The assay was immunoSEQ multiplex PCR, and TCRdb's table has in-frame clones only and misses some. The data contain about 300,000 clones, 89% of them seen just once; the ten biggest clones take up 6.4%. The TCR was taken from a man younger than 35 who had recovered from COVID-19. The chain uses TRBV18 and TRBJ1-1, with D maybe TRBD1 (5 bases). What was sequenced was peripheral blood. The CDR3 sequence: CASSPPLGGGGTEAFF. CDR3 nucleotide sequence: TGTGCCAGCTCACCCCCCCTTGGGGGAGGTGGCACTGAAGCTTTCTTT. Variable domain in full (rest from reference TRBV18 and TRBJ1-1): NAGVMQNPRHLVRRRGQEARLRCSPMKGHSHVYWYRQLPEEGLKFMVYLQKENIIDESGMPKERFSAEFPKEGPSILRIQQVVRGDSAAYFCASSPPLGGGGTEAFFGQGTRLTVV.